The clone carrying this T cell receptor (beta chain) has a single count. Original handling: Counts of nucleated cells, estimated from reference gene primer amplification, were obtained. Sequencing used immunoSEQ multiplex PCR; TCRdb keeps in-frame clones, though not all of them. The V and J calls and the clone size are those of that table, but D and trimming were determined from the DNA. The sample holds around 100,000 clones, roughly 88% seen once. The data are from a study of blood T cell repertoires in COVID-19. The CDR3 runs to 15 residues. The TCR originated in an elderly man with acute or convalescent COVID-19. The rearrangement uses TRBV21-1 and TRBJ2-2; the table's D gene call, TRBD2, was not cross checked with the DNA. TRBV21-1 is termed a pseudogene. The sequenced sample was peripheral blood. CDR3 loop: CASSKAGGPHRGAVF. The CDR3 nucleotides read TGTGCCAGCAGCAAAGCGGGGGGGCCGCACCGGGGAGCTGTTTTT.